Below, 3 T cell receptor beta chains from the same sample are listed, as sequenced in a study of blood T cell repertoires in COVID-19. Here immunoSEQ multiplex PCR was the method, and the copy in TCRdb shows in-frame clones only, minus some. This sample has approximately 140,000 clones; more than 80% occur once, and the top ten carry over 10%. Sequenced input: peripheral blood. The origin of the receptors is a man younger than 35 with COVID-19, enrolled during active disease.

The chain combines TRBV10-3 with TRBJ2-3; 9 nucleotides match TRBD1. Germline V gives CDR1 ENHRY, CDR2 SYGVKD. This CDR3 spans 16 amino acids. Trimming at V came to 5 bases and at J to 0 bases, leaving 6 bases not matched to a gene. The CDR3 loop is CAISKQDRGSTDTQYF. The CDR3 region has the DNA TGTGCCATCAGTAAGCAGGACAGGGGTAGCACAGATACGCAGTATTTT.

The genes are TRBV30 and TRBJ1-3, with D maybe TRBD1 (6 bases). This CDR3 is 14 amino acids long. V shed 7 bases and J shed 4 bases, with 17 bases lying between them. Germline CDR1 and CDR2: GTSNPN and SVGIG (reference sequence). This CDR3 is CASSGEVSGNTIYF. The CDR3 DNA follows: TGTGCCTCCTCAGGGGAAGTATCAGGAAACACCATATATTTT.

The V call is TRBV2, the J call TRBJ2-2, with TRBD2 matching 10 bases. The V gene end was trimmed by 10 bases and the J gene end by 1 base; junction bases not matched to a gene: 6. Germline V lookup: CDR1 SNHLY, CDR2 FYNNEI. CDR3 length equals 15 residues. CDR3: CANQRLAGNTGELFF. CDR3 bases: TGTGCCAACCAGCGACTAGCGGGGAACACCGGGGAGCTGTTTTTT. The variable domain in full, with the rest retrieved from reference TRBV2 and TRBJ2-2, is EPEVTQTPSHQVTQMGQEVILRCVPISNHLYFYWYRQILGQKVEFLVSFYNNEISEKSEIFDDQFSVERPDGSNFTLKIRSTKLEDSAMYFCANQRLAGNTGELFFGEGSRLTVL.